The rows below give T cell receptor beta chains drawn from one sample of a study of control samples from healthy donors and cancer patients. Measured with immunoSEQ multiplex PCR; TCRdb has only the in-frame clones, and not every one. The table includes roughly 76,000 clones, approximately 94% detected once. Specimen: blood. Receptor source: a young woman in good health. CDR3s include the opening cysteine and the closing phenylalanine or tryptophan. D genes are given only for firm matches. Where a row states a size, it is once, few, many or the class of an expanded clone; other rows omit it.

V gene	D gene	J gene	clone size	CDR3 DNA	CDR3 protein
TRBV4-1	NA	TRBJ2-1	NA	TGCGCCAGCAGCCAAGAAGCCGGGGGGCCATACAATGAGCAGTTCTTC	CASSQEAGGPYNEQFF
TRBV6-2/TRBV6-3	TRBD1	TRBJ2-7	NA	TGTGCCAGCAGTTACTCGGGACAGGGGTGGCTCGAGCAGTACTTC	CASSYSGQGWLEQYF
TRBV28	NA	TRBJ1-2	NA	TGTGCCAGCAGTCCTACAGGTCCCTATGGCTACACCTTC	CASSPTGPYGYTF
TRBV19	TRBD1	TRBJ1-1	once	TGTGCCAGTAAATCCGACAGGGGTAAGGGCACTGAAGCTTTCTTT	CASKSDRGKGTEAFF
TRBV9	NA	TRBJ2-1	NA	TGTGCCAGCAGCGTATCATTTGGGGGCTACAATGAGCAGTTCTTC	CASSVSFGGYNEQFF
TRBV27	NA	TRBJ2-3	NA	TGTGCCAGCAGGAGAGCGGGCCAGGCAGATACGCAGTATTTT	CASRRAGQADTQYF
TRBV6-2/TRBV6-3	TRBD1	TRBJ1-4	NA	TGTGCCAGCAGTTACCAGGGGGGGATCGGGGAAAAACTGTTTTTT	CASSYQGGIGEKLFF
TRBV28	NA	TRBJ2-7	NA	TGTGCCAGCAGTTTCAGGAGACCTAAGGCCTACGAGCAGTACTTC	CASSFRRPKAYEQYF
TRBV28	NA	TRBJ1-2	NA	TGTGCCAGCAGTTTGTGGTCGGGGCGCAAAGGCTACACCTTC	CASSLWSGRKGYTF
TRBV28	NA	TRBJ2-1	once	TGTGCCAGCCTCGATGGTTGGAACTACAATGAGCAGTTCTTC	CASLDGWNYNEQFF
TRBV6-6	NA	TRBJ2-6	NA	TGTGCCAGCACCCCACCCCAAGCTGGGGCCAACGTCCTGACTTTC	CASTPPQAGANVLTF
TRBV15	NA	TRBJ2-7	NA	TGTGCCACCAGCAGAGCGATTGGCCAAAACTACGAGCAGTACTTC	CATSRAIGQNYEQYF
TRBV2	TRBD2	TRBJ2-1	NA	TGTGCCAGGGGGTCTAGCGGGAGTACGAATGAGCAGTTCTTC	CARGSSGSTNEQFF
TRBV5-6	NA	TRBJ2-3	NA	TGTGCCAGCAGCTTACAAACTACAGATACGCAGTATTTT	CASSLQTTDTQYF